The 26 T cell receptor beta chains reported below all come from one sample, sequenced in a study of blood T cells in healthy people across ages. Combining a sample-barcoded 5' primer with a J-beta primer mix, a second PCR ran for 7 to 11 cycles. TCRdb processed the 5' RACE reads anew with MiXCR; each CDR3 protein has one entry. The sample lists 1.5 million to 2 million distinct CDR3 sequences, 28% occurring once. Sample: blood. These receptors all stem from a woman in her 30s in good health.

This clonotype was seen only a few times. The chain is built from TRBV3-1 and TRBJ2-7; 9 bases are shared with TRBD2. The CDR3 has 18 residues. The trim removed 1 base at V and 4 bases at J, leaving 14 bases unmatched. Germline V gene lookup returns CDR1 LGHDT and CDR2 YNNKEL (reference sequence). CDR3 residues: CASSQGGLGTSSTYEQYF. The CDR3 DNA reads TGTGCCAGCAGCCAAGGGGGTCTTGGGACTAGCAGTACGTACGAGCAGTACTTC.

In regard to this clonotype: The junction differs from germline at one of its ends, possibly a read error. The V gene is TRBV10-3, the J gene TRBJ2-5; 7 bases are a match to TRBD1. CDR3 length equals 14 residues. CDR1 and CDR2 (germline): ENHRY, SYGVKD. The CDR3 loop reads CAISAKTGKESQYF. As DNA, the CDR3 is TGTGCCATCAGCGCTAAGACAGGGAAAGAGTCCCAGTACTTC.

This sequence joins TRBV20-1 and TRBJ2-1; 8 positions agree with TRBD2. Per the germline V gene, CDR1 is DFQATT and CDR2 is SNEGSKA (reference sequence). V dropped 0 bases and J dropped 7; count of bases not matched to a gene: 8. This CDR3 contains 15 residues. The CDR3: CSARDQTSGRNEQFF. The DNA of the CDR3 is TGCAGTGCTAGAGATCAAACTAGCGGACGGAATGAGCAGTTCTTC.

This clonotype appeared once. The CDR3 region has the DNA TGTGCCAGCAGCTCGCTCGGCGGGGGGAGCAATCAGCCCCAGCATTTT. The encoded protein is CASSSLGGGSNQPQHF. This chain links TRBV6-5 with TRBJ1-5, with D possibly matching TRBD1 (5 bases). With 6 bases removed from V and 1 base from J, the gap between germline ends came to 16 bases. This CDR3 is 16 amino acids long. The V gene's germline CDR1 is MNHEY and CDR2 SVGAGI.

This clonotype was detected a few times. The rearrangement uses TRBV6-5 and TRBJ2-1, with 10 bases lining up with TRBD2. Per germline, CDR1 MNHEY and CDR2 SVGAGI. This CDR3 spans 15 amino acids. V lost 2 bases, J lost 10 bases, and 8 bases stayed unmatched. As DNA, the CDR3 is TGTGCCAGCAGTTACGCCAGCGGGAGGGCCGGGGAGCAGTTCTTC. Translating gives CASSYASGRAGEQFF.

The chain carries TRBV6-5 and TRBJ1-1; no clear D gene. Germline-derived CDR1 and CDR2 are MNHEY and SVGAGI. This CDR3 region has 14 residues. V shed 6 bases and J shed 5 bases, with 16 bases lying between them. The CDR3 reads CASSHRDLRTEAFF. Written as DNA, the CDR3 is TGTGCCAGCAGCCATAGGGATCTGAGGACTGAAGCTTTCTTT.

The table lists this clonotype with a few counts. This CDR3 is CASSKPSGGANEQFF. The CDR3 nucleotides read TGCGCCAGCAGCAAACCTAGCGGGGGGGCGAATGAGCAGTTCTTC. This chain joins TRBV5-1 and TRBJ2-1; TRBD2 matches at 12 bases. Trimming cost V 4 bases and J 7 bases; bases outside gene matches: 6. The CDR3 sequence is 15 residues long. In germline, CDR1 is SGHRS, CDR2 YFSETQ.

This clonotype has a count of ten or more. This chain links TRBV7-9 with TRBJ2-7, with D possibly being TRBD1 (7 bases). The CDR3 contains 14 residues. Between the trimmed V and J ends, which lost 2 bases and 4 bases, there was a span of 12 bases. Germline V gene sequence: CDR1 SEHNR, CDR2 FQNEAQ (reference sequence). In DNA, the CDR3 is TGTGCCAGCAGCTTACAGGAGGGGGCTTACGAGCAGTACTTC. Its protein is CASSLQEGAYEQYF. Complete variable domain (other parts from reference TRBV7-9 and TRBJ2-7): DTGVSQNPRHKITKRGQNVTFRCDPISEHNRLYWYRQTLGQGPEFLTYFQNEAQLEKSRLLSDRFSAERPKGSFSTLEIQRTEQGDSAMYLCASSLQEGAYEQYFGPGTRLTVT.

This clonotype was seen just once. A junction end diverges from the germline sequence, so it may reflect a read error. The rearrangement links TRBV18 to TRBJ2-1; TRBD1 or TRBD2 may be the D gene (6 bases each). Germline V CDR1 and CDR2: KGHSH, LQKENI. CDR3 size: 14 residues. The CDR3 here is CTSSLNIPGAEQFF. The CDR3 DNA reads TGTACCAGCTCACTCAACATTCCGGGGGCTGAGCAGTTCTTC.

This clonotype has a handful of counts. V is TRBV7-7 and J is TRBJ2-4; possible D gene TRBD1, 5 bases. This CDR3 spans 17 amino acids. CDR1 is SSHAT, CDR2 FNYEAQ, per germline (reference sequence). Trimming took off 3 bases at V and 0 bases at J, with 15 bases between the two ends. The CDR3 sequence: CASSLRKPQGAKNIQYF. The CDR3 bases are TGTGCCAGCAGCTTGAGAAAACCCCAGGGAGCCAAAAACATTCAGTACTTC.

This clonotype was seen many times. V usage is TRBV20-1 and J usage is TRBJ2-7; D may be TRBD2 (5 bases). CDR1 DFQATT and CDR2 SNEGSKA come from the germline V gene (reference sequence). There are 12 residues in the CDR3. Trimming shortened V by 4 bases and J by 4 bases, and 11 bases separated the two germline ends. The CDR3 DNA is TGCAGTGCTATCCGGACTTCTTACGAGCAGTACTTC. It codes for CSAIRTSYEQYF.

The chain joins TRBV30 to TRBJ1-5; D gene ambiguous. Germline V gene data show CDR1 as GTSNPN and CDR2 as SVGIG (reference sequence). The CDR3 runs 15 residues. Trimming cost V 2 bases and J 4 bases, with 15 bases left between them. CDR3 in amino acids: CAWSLRGSENQPQHF. DNA for the CDR3: TGTGCCTGGAGTTTGCGAGGCAGCGAAAATCAGCCCCAGCATTTT. The whole variable domain, filled in from reference TRBV30 and TRBJ1-5, reads SQTIHQWPATLVQPVGSPLSLECTVEGTSNPNLYWYRQAAGRGLQLLFYSVGIGQISSEVPQNLSASRPQDRQFILSSKKLLLSDSGFYLCAWSLRGSENQPQHFGDGTRLSIL.

This clonotype was counted a few times. The J gene is TRBJ2-1, the V gene TRBV4-2, with 14 bases that match TRBD2. Looked up from germline, CDR1 is LGHNA and CDR2 is YNFKEQ. After removal of 0 bases from V and 8 bases from J, the junction contained 15 bases not matched to a gene. The CDR3 spans 20 residues. CDR3 coding DNA: TGTGCCAGCAGCCAAGATCAGGGGGGGTGGACTAGCGGGGGGAAGTATGAGCAGTTCTTC. It encodes CASSQDQGGWTSGGKYEQFF.

The rearrangement joins TRBV5-6 to TRBJ2-7, with D perhaps matching TRBD2 (5 bases). The assigned J gene may be wrong: the sequence end matches TRBJ2-5 better. Germline-derived CDR1 and CDR2 are SGHDT and YYEEEE. This CDR3 is 14 amino acids long. The CDR3 loop reads CASTEGGRWWTQYF. The CDR3 DNA reads as TGTGCCAGCACTGAAGGCGGGCGGTGGTGGACCCAGTACTTC.

The gene calls are TRBV20-1 and TRBJ2-5; possible D gene TRBD1, 5 bases. The CDR3 has 15 amino acids. The V gene's germline CDR1 is DFQATT and CDR2 SNEGSKA (reference sequence). The V gene lost 1 base and the J gene lost 11 bases, with 23 bases spanning the gap. In DNA form, the CDR3 reads TGCAGTGCTAGAGCTATACAGGTTCAGGCGACTGAGCAGTACTTC. Amino acid sequence: CSARAIQVQATEQYF.

Ten or more counts support this clonotype. In nucleotides, the CDR3 is TGTGCCAGCAGCCTAAGGGTGACAGGGACCTACGAGCAGTACTTC. Translating it yields CASSLRVTGTYEQYF. V is TRBV7-9 and J is TRBJ2-7; 7 bases line up with TRBD1. The CDR3 has 15 residues. The germline V gene has CDR1 SEHNR and CDR2 FQNEAQ (reference sequence). Trimming at V came to 5 bases and at J to 2 bases, leaving 9 bases not matched to a gene.

In this sample, this clonotype turned up many times. V and J are TRBV20-1 and TRBJ2-5, with D perhaps given as TRBD1 or TRBD2 (5 bases each). The CDR3 spans 13 residues. The V end lost 3 bases, the J end lost 4 bases, and 12 bases lay between the germline ends. Germline V gene sequence: CDR1 DFQATT, CDR2 SNEGSKA (reference sequence). The CDR3 DNA sequence: TGCAGTGCTAGCCCCGGGACCACAGAGACCCAGTACTTC. Its translation: CSASPGTTETQYF.

The chain combines TRBV12-3 or TRBV12-4 with TRBJ2-1; TRBD2 agrees at 9 bases. This CDR3 has 14 amino acids. Trimming at V came to 3 bases and at J to 9 bases, leaving 6 bases not matched to a gene. CDR3 sequence: CASSLAGGRGEQFF. In DNA form, the CDR3 reads TGTGCCAGCAGTTTGGCGGGAGGGCGAGGTGAGCAGTTCTTC.

This clonotype has a handful of counts. The chain recombines TRBV20-1 with TRBJ2-7; D unclear. Germline V gene data show CDR1 as DFQATT and CDR2 as SNEGSKA (reference sequence). V was trimmed by 1 base and J by 6 bases, leaving 13 bases between them. The CDR3 extends over 13 amino acids. The CDR3 sequence: CSARGVVIAEQYF. The CDR3 DNA follows: TGCAGTGCTAGAGGAGTCGTGATCGCCGAGCAGTACTTC.

This clonotype was seen more than once but under ten times. The chain joins TRBV5-1 to TRBJ1-2; a weak D match, TRBD1 (5 bases). There are 15 residues in the CDR3. The germline V gene has CDR1 SGHRS and CDR2 YFSETQ. Trimming pared 4 bases from V and 0 bases from J, leaving 13 bases between. The CDR3 sequence: CASSKGRGANYGYTF. The CDR3 nucleotides read TGCGCCAGCAGCAAAGGACGGGGGGCTAACTATGGCTACACCTTC. Together with reference TRBV5-1 and TRBJ1-2, the CDR3 gives the full variable domain: KAGVTQTPRYLIKTRGQQVTLSCSPISGHRSVSWYQQTPGQGLQFLFEYFSETQRNKGNFPGRFSGRQFSNSRSEMNVSTLELGDSALYLCASSKGRGANYGYTFGSGTRLTVV.

The chain uses TRBV2 and TRBJ2-1; 10 bases align to TRBD2. Trimming took 7 bases from V and 9 from J; bases not matched to a gene: 12. The length of the CDR3 is 15 residues. Germline CDR1 SNHLY, CDR2 FYNNEI. The CDR3 is CASTSTSGARTEQFF. CDR3 DNA: TGTGCCAGCACCTCAACTAGCGGGGCCAGGACTGAGCAGTTCTTC.

The chain couples TRBV12-3 or TRBV12-4 to TRBJ1-2, with D perhaps matching TRBD1 (5 bases). This CDR3 contains 15 residues. V dropped 5 bases and J dropped 4 bases, with 17 bases sitting between them. This CDR3 is CASSLRDLGSYGYTF. CDR3 DNA: TGTGCCAGCAGTCTCCGGGACCTTGGGAGCTATGGCTACACCTTC.

This clonotype was recorded at least ten times. The V and J genes are TRBV7-9 and TRBJ2-1; 13 nucleotides align to TRBD2. CDR3 length: 17 residues. V was pared by 4 bases and J by 3 bases, with 6 bases of the junction left unmatched. The V gene's germline CDR1 is SEHNR and CDR2 FQNEAQ (reference sequence). CDR3 residues: CASSSLAGGPIYNEQFF. The CDR3 nucleotides are TGTGCCAGCAGCTCACTAGCGGGAGGGCCTATCTACAATGAGCAGTTCTTC.

The J gene is TRBJ2-5, the V gene TRBV20-1; D unresolved. This CDR3 contains 14 residues. Per the germline V gene, CDR1 is DFQATT and CDR2 is SNEGSKA (reference sequence). The V end was cut by 0 bases, the J end by 1 base, with 9 bases between. CDR3 residues: CSARDPSAQETQYF. The CDR3 DNA sequence: TGCAGTGCTAGAGATCCGTCAGCCCAAGAGACCCAGTACTTC.

At least ten counts were recorded for this clonotype. J is TRBJ2-7 and V is TRBV7-2, with a possible D match to TRBD1 (6 bases). This CDR3 has 14 residues. Germline-derived CDR1 and CDR2 are SGHTA and FQGNSA. Trimming left V 5 bases short and J 7 bases short, with 18 bases between. The CDR3 DNA reads TGTGCCAGCAGCGCTCCGACAGGTCCAAAGGAGCAGTACTTC. Amino acid sequence: CASSAPTGPKEQYF.

There are many counts of this clonotype. The chain has TRBV20-1 and TRBJ2-5; D unclear. Looked up from germline, CDR1 is DFQATT and CDR2 is SNEGSKA (reference sequence). Trimming removed 3 bases from V and 4 bases from J, with 12 bases in between. CDR3 length: 13 amino acids. The CDR3 spells CSASPRLAETQYF. The CDR3 DNA reads as TGCAGTGCTAGCCCGCGTTTGGCAGAGACCCAGTACTTC.